These 17 T cell receptor beta chains originate from one sample sequenced in a study of blood T cell repertoires in COVID-19 (dated by TCRdb to 2018 to 2021). The library was built by means of the immunoSEQ multiplex PCR assay. TCRdb limited this immuneACCESS table to in-frame rearrangements with V and J called. A share of clones is missing; checked studies link under half to unresolved V genes, and the rest is unexplained. For this sample there are roughly 220,000 clones; around four fifths appear just once. The ten largest clones represent approximately 8% of the sample. Material: peripheral blood. The receptor set was obtained from a woman aged 80 or over with COVID-19, enrolled during active disease.

V usage is TRBV24-1 and J usage is TRBJ2-5, with a tentative D call TRBD2 (6 bases). CDR1 is KGHDR, CDR2 SFDVKD, per germline. The CDR3 is made up of 14 amino acids. Trimming removed 4 bases at V and 7 bases at J, with 15 bases between. CDR3 sequence: CATSEGTAARTQYF. In nucleotides, the CDR3 is TGTGCCACCAGTGAAGGGACTGCGGCAAGGACCCAGTACTTC.

For the CDR3, the DNA is TGTGCCAGTCGCCTACAGATCAACACTGAAGCTTTCTTT. It codes for CASRLQINTEAFF. The chain is built from TRBV19 and TRBJ1-1; D not resolved. This CDR3 comprises 13 residues. The V and J ends lost 8 bases and 2 bases respectively, with 12 bases between them. Per germline, CDR1 LNHDA and CDR2 SQIVND (reference sequence).

This clone has a handful of counts. The chain is built from TRBV7-9 and TRBJ1-1; D is uncertain. CDR3 length: 12 amino acids. Trimming removed 2 bases from V and 6 bases from J, with 7 bases in between. CDR1 and CDR2 from the germline V gene are SEHNR and FQNEAQ (reference sequence). CDR3 bases: TGTGCCAGCAGCTTAACGGTTCCTGAAGCTTTCTTT. As protein: CASSLTVPEAFF.

The chain carries TRBV19 and TRBJ1-2; 7 bases map to TRBD1. The ends lost 2 bases at V and 9 bases at J; junction bases unmatched: 9. CDR1 is LNHDA and CDR2 is SQIVND in the germline V gene (reference sequence). The CDR3 length is 14 residues. The CDR3, as DNA: TGTGCCAGTAGTATAATCCGGGACAGTCCCCGCTACACCTTC. Its protein product is CASSIIRDSPRYTF.

The chain couples TRBV3-1 (or the pseudogene TRBV3-2) to TRBJ1-5, with D possibly TRBD1 on 6 matching bases. The CDR3 is 16 amino acids. Germline lookup yields CDR1 LGHDT and CDR2 YNNKEL (reference sequence). Between the trimmed V and J ends, which lost 0 bases and 6 bases, there was a span of 15 bases. For the CDR3, the DNA is TGTGCCAGCAGCCAAGATCGAGGCGGGGGCCGTCAGCCCCAGCATTTT. This sequence encodes CASSQDRGGGRQPQHF.

This chain links TRBV5-6 with TRBJ2-7; possible D gene TRBD2, 6 bases. Germline CDR1 SGHDT, CDR2 YYEEEE. V was pared by 1 base and J by 5 bases, with 13 bases between. CDR3 length: 14 amino acids. The CDR3: CASSLPGGFNEQYF. CDR3 bases: TGTGCCAGCAGCTTGCCCGGGGGTTTCAACGAGCAGTACTTC.

The chain has TRBV28 and TRBJ1-5; D is ambiguous. CDR1 is MDHEN and CDR2 is SYDVKM in the germline V gene. V gave up 2 bases and J gave up 1 base, with 6 bases separating them. CDR3 length: 14 residues. CDR3 DNA sequence: TGTGCCAGCAGTTTAAGTCAGAGCAATCAGCCCCAGCATTTT. Translated, it gives CASSLSQSNQPQHF. Variable domain in full (rest from reference TRBV28 and TRBJ1-5): DVKVTQSSRYLVKRTGEKVFLECVQDMDHENMFWYRQDPGLGLRLIYFSYDVKMKEKGDIPEGYSVSREKKERFSLILESASTNQTSMYLCASSLSQSNQPQHFGDGTRLSIL.

This sequence joins TRBV5-1 and TRBJ2-5; 8 positions match TRBD2. The ends lost 4 bases at V and 2 bases at J; junction bases unmatched: 4. The CDR3 spans 14 residues. Germline CDR1 reads SGHRS; CDR2 reads YFSETQ. CDR3 in amino acids: CASSGAGGQETQYF. CDR3 in DNA: TGCGCCAGCAGCGGCGCGGGAGGTCAAGAGACCCAGTACTTC.

The CDR3 nucleotides read TGTGCCAGCAGTTTCGGGGGGCCTAACTATGGCTACACCTTC. Its protein is CASSFGGPNYGYTF. The chain recombines TRBV6-6 with TRBJ1-2; D may be TRBD1 (6 bases). The CDR3 consists of 14 residues. Germline CDR1 MNHNY, CDR2 SVGAGI (reference sequence). Trimming stripped 4 bases from V and 0 bases from J, with 9 bases between.

The chain combines TRBV4-1 with TRBJ2-2, with unresolved D. Trimming took 3 bases from V and 5 from J, leaving 10 bases between them. Germline CDR1 and CDR2: MGHRA and YSYEKL. The CDR3 extends over 14 amino acids. The DNA for the CDR3 is TGCGCCAGCAGCCAGCCTAATCCTACCGGGGAGCTGTTTTTT. This encodes CASSQPNPTGELFF.

V and J are TRBV7-2 and TRBJ2-4; TRBD1 matches at 9 bases. The CDR3 runs to 16 residues. Trimming took 2 bases from V and 8 from J; bases not matched to a gene: 10. Germline V gene sequence: CDR1 SGHTA, CDR2 FQGNSA. This CDR3 reads CASSLSYNRDRDIQYF. The CDR3 DNA reads TGTGCCAGCAGCTTAAGTTACAACCGGGACAGGGACATTCAGTACTTC. The whole variable domain, filled in from reference TRBV7-2 and TRBJ2-4, reads GAGVSQSPSNKVTEKGKDVELRCDPISGHTALYWYRQSLGQGLEFLIYFQGNSAPDKSGLPSDRFSAERTGGSVSTLTIQRTQQEDSAVYLCASSLSYNRDRDIQYFGAGTRLSVL.

This clone was seen only a few times. The V gene is TRBV7-8, the J gene TRBJ1-3; weak D call: TRBD1 (5 bases). This CDR3 comprises 13 residues. Trimming took off 2 bases at V and 4 bases at J, with 6 bases between the two ends. CDR1 SGHVS and CDR2 FQNEAQ come from the germline V gene. The CDR3 DNA sequence: TGTGCCAGCAGCTTACGACAGGGAAACACCATATATTTT. Protein: CASSLRQGNTIYF. The full variable domain, completed using reference TRBV7-8 and TRBJ1-3, is GAGVSQSPRYKVAKRGQDVALRCDPISGHVSLFWYQQALGQGPEFLTYFQNEAQLDKSGLPSDRFFAERPEGSVSTLKIQRTQQEDSAVYLCASSLRQGNTIYFGEGSWLTVV.

This clone has a handful of counts. The chain joins TRBV28 to TRBJ1-6; D gene uncertain. This CDR3 is built from 13 residues. V dropped 8 bases and J dropped 7 bases, with 12 bases sitting between them. Germline loops: CDR1 MDHEN, CDR2 SYDVKM. In DNA, the CDR3 is TGTGCCAGCCGTCGGGAGGAGAATTCACCCCTCCACTTT. Translating gives CASRREENSPLHF.

The sample holds a few counts of this clone. The rearrangement links TRBV19 to TRBJ1-2, with 7 nucleotides matching TRBD1. The CDR3 extends over 16 amino acids. CDR1 is LNHDA and CDR2 is SQIVND in the germline V gene (reference sequence). V was pared by 5 bases and J by 3 bases, with 12 bases of the junction left unmatched. Here the CDR3 reads CASSASDRRGDYGYTF. The CDR3 DNA follows: TGTGCCAGTAGTGCATCGGACAGGAGGGGGGACTATGGCTACACCTTC.

In DNA form, the CDR3 reads TGTGCCACCAGTGACGCAGGGGCTGGCCAGCCCCAGCATTTT. Translation gives CATSDAGAGQPQHF. The chain has TRBV24-1 and TRBJ1-5, with D possibly TRBD1 on 6 matching bases. Germline lookup yields CDR1 KGHDR and CDR2 SFDVKD. The CDR3 sequence is 14 residues long. V lost 4 bases to trimming and J lost 7 bases, with 13 bases between them.

The gene calls are TRBV27 and TRBJ2-7, with TRBD1 matching 11 bases. CDR1 is MNHEY and CDR2 is SMNVEV in the germline V gene (reference sequence). Germline trimming cut 5 bases from V and 4 bases from J; bases unmatched to any gene: 7. The CDR3 has 15 residues. Here the CDR3 reads CASSEGQGVGYEQYF. The CDR3 nucleotides are TGTGCCAGCAGTGAGGGACAGGGGGTTGGTTACGAGCAGTACTTC.

The chain links TRBV5-1 to TRBJ2-5; TRBD2 aligns across 11 bases. Looked up from germline, CDR1 is SGHRS and CDR2 is YFSETQ. The CDR3 loop spans 15 amino acids. V gave up 3 bases and J gave up 5 bases; unmatched junction bases: 6. As DNA, the CDR3 is TGCGCCAGCAGCTCAGTAGCGGGAGGGCGGGAGACCCAGTACTTC. Amino acids: CASSSVAGGRETQYF.